This entry features one TCR beta chain sequence. This clone was picked up one time. This clone's antigen is unknown. Base qualities are not recorded, but no much larger clone differs from it by a single base. The entry originates in a study of blood T cell repertoires in COVID-19 (TCRdb year 2020). Study-wide context: The collaborator samples originated in the United States, Italy and Spain and spanned the acute and convalescent phases of COVID-19. The dataset comprised deeply sampled blood TCRbeta repertoires from subjects exposed to, actively infected with, or recovered from COVID-19. A de-identified subject ID, COVID-19 status, age in years and sex were almost always included in the sample metadata. HLA class I and class II types, where available, came from metadata supplied by the sample provider rather than from assay-based typing. The repertoires were made available in a free public database intended to serve as a resource for research on the immune response to SARS-CoV-2. The material from the prospective study consisted of cDNA or gDNA derived from T cells, B-cell-depleted T cells, or PBMCs. The samples were drawn from the first 160 participants of the ongoing ImmuneRACE study and from 1,254 subjects provided by 6 global collaborators. The paper as a whole reports these results and caveats: How much clinical and demographic metadata was included differed by source and by participant, and the metadata was provided uncurated.

The collaborating institutions used their own protocols to collect whole blood in K2EDTA tubes. For TCRbeta analysis, collaborators shipped samples in one of three forms: frozen whole blood, isolated PBMCs, or DNA extracted from either of those sample types. TCRbeta CDR3 regions were amplified from genomic DNA by means of the immunoSEQ Assay, a bias-controlled multiplex PCR. On the study's bioinformatics: Nucleated cell counts per sample were estimated from amplification of reference gene primers within the assay. Sequence reads were collapsed and filtered to measure the absolute abundance of every unique TCRbeta CDR3 rearrangement. For each sample, productive Simpson clonality was calculated as the square root of Simpson's diversity index over productive rearrangements. Not all clones reach the TCRdb copy of this immuneACCESS table, which keeps in-frame sequences only. Checked studies attribute under half of the gap to unresolved V genes and leave the rest unexplained. D and trimming were read from the DNA, whereas the V and J calls and clone size are those reported in that table. This sample lists under 200,000 clones; 90% were detected once. The ten largest account for approximately 0.5% of the sample.

V is cut by 7 bases and J by 1 base, and the space between the germline ends is 10 bases. The cysteine opens and the phenylalanine closes a CDR3 of 13 amino acids. Just CDR3 DNA is preserved here, 39 bases in frame from base 1. CDR1 and CDR2, looked up from the germline V gene, are ENHRY and SYGVKD. The specimen was peripheral blood. This sequence was found in a man aged 45-65 years with acute or convalescent COVID-19. This chain joins TRBV10-3 to TRBJ1-1; perhaps TRBD1 is the D gene, with 6 bases matching. The CDR3 reads as follows: CAITDRANTEAFF. The DNA reads as follows: TGTGCCATCACGGACAGAGCGAACACTGAAGCTTTCTTT.